Each of the 3 T cell receptor beta chains below was sequenced from the same sample in a study of metastatic and nonmetastatic thyroid tumors. MiXCR reprocessed the PCR reads for TCRdb. The table shows 13,000 or so clones, with just under 30% occurring only once. Among the patients, none had received any treatment before thyroid surgery. The sample taken for sequencing was blood. These receptors originate from a female donor with papillary thyroid cancer or a benign thyroid nodule (not recorded which). Some clones in this sample may be carry-over from other donors' samples.

The rearrangement joins TRBV30 to TRBJ1-2; D is possibly TRBD1 (6 bases). The germline V gene has CDR1 GTSNPN and CDR2 SVGIG (reference sequence). This CDR3 comprises 14 residues. V was cut by 2 bases and J by 3 bases, with 13 bases left in between. CDR3 sequence (DNA): TGTGCCTGGAGTAGGGACAAGATATACTATGGCTACACCTTC. Encoded protein: CAWSRDKIYYGYTF.

The rearrangement joins TRBV11-1 to TRBJ2-1; TRBD2 matches at 10 bases. Germline V gene lookup returns CDR1 SGHAT and CDR2 FQDESV (reference sequence). The CDR3 consists of 16 residues. V trimming: 6 bases; J trimming: 0 bases; junction bases outside the gene matches: 5. In DNA form, the CDR3 reads TGTGCCAGCAGATTACTAGCGGGGAGCTCCTACAATGAGCAGTTCTTC. Translation: CASRLLAGSSYNEQFF.

This clone was found a few times. The rearrangement uses TRBV2 and TRBJ2-7; D gene unclear. Germline assignment: CDR1 SNHLY and CDR2 FYNNEI. The CDR3 is 13 amino acids. V dropped 4 bases and J dropped 4 bases, with 11 bases sitting between them. The CDR3 is CASSVTLLYEQYF. Here the CDR3 DNA reads TGTGCCAGCAGTGTTACACTCCTGTACGAGCAGTACTTC.